Listed below are T cell receptor beta chains from one sample, sequenced in a study of blood T cell repertoires in COVID-19. Measured with immunoSEQ multiplex PCR; TCRdb has only the in-frame clones, and not every one. The sample contains some 330,000 clones, 80% to 90% of which appear only once. Material for sequencing was PBMCs or T cells enriched from blood (not recorded which). The receptors shown here come from a man aged 30 to 39 who had recovered from COVID-19. Both conserved end residues are part of each CDR3. D genes are given only for firm matches. Only some rows state a clone size, as once, few, many or a class for expanded clones.

v_call,d_call,clone_size,j_call,cdr3_nt,cdr3_aa
TRBV11-1,NA,few,TRBJ1-1,TGTGCCAGCAGCTTGACTTCGGAGACTGAAGCTTTCTTT,CASSLTSETEAFF
TRBV4-1,TRBD1,NA,TRBJ2-7,TGCGCCAGCAGCCAAGAGGGGACAGGCATGAACGAGCAGTACTTC,CASSQEGTGMNEQYF
TRBV7-6,NA,NA,TRBJ1-1,TGTGCCAGCAGCGCCCCCGGGGGGTGGGACACTGAAGCTTTCTTT,CASSAPGGWDTEAFF
TRBV18,NA,NA,TRBJ2-3,TGTGCCAGCTCAATCGGGGAAGATACGCAGTATTTT,CASSIGEDTQYF
TRBV5-1,TRBD2,NA,TRBJ2-5,TGCGCCAGCAGCGAACTAGCGGGGCCCCAAGAGACCCAGTACTTC,CASSELAGPQETQYF
TRBV21-1,NA,NA,TRBJ1-1,TGTGCCACCGCCCGGGGGGGACAGTGCGGTTCGGGTGAAGCTTTCTTT,CATARGGQCGSGEAFF
TRBV20-1,NA,NA,TRBJ1-3,TGCAGTGCTAGTCAGGACTCTGGAAACACCATATATTTT,CSASQDSGNTIYF
TRBV28,TRBD2,NA,TRBJ2-1,TGTGCCAGCAGTGTGCTGGACAGCGGGGGGAACAATGAGCAGTTCTTC,CASSVLDSGGNNEQFF
TRBV29-1,NA,NA,TRBJ2-5,TGCAGCGTTGATGGTGCGGATTACCAAGAGACCCAGTACTTC,CSVDGADYQETQYF
TRBV3-1/TRBV3-2,NA,NA,TRBJ1-2,TGTGCCAGCAGCCAAGAACAGCTGAATGGCTACACCTTC,CASSQEQLNGYTF
TRBV6-5,NA,NA,TRBJ1-5,TGTGCCAGCAGCCTAGGACATAATAGCAATCAGCCCCAGCATTTT,CASSLGHNSNQPQHF
TRBV5-5,NA,once,TRBJ2-7,TGTGCCAGCAGCCCCCCCGCGCAGGGTGTAAGCTACGAGCAGTACTTC,CASSPPAQGVSYEQYF
TRBV12-3/TRBV12-4,TRBD1,NA,TRBJ1-5,TGTGCCAGCAGCTCGGACAGGGGGGCCCCCCAGCATTTT,CASSSDRGAPQHF
TRBV23-1,NA,NA,TRBJ2-6,TGCGCCAGCAGTCAACCCTTGGTGCCGCGTTCTGGGGCCAACGTCCTGACTTTC,CASSQPLVPRSGANVLTF
TRBV19,NA,once,TRBJ2-1,TGTGCCAGTAGTATAGGAGGAGGTGAGGGCAGACAGTTCTTC,CASSIGGGEGRQFF
TRBV5-4,NA,NA,TRBJ2-7,TGTGCCAGCAGCTTGGCCGGGTACTACGAGCAGTACTTC,CASSLAGYYEQYF
TRBV19,NA,NA,TRBJ1-1,TGTGCCAGTAGTGACCGGGATCCCATGAACACTGAAGCTTTCTTT,CASSDRDPMNTEAFF
TRBV6-6,TRBD1,NA,TRBJ2-5,TGTGCCAGCAGTTACCTCCCGACAGGGGGTTTAGAGACCCAGTACTTC,CASSYLPTGGLETQYF
TRBV5-6,TRBD2,NA,TRBJ2-7,TGTGCCAGCAGCCCCAGACTAGCGGTTACCTACGAGCAGTACTTC,CASSPRLAVTYEQYF
TRBV15,NA,NA,TRBJ1-5,TGTGCCACCAGCAGAGAGAGGGCAGGTTTCCTAAATCAGCCCCAGCATTTT,CATSRERAGFLNQPQHF
TRBV5-1,TRBD1,NA,TRBJ1-5,TGCGCCAGCAGCCCCGGGACAGGGGTCTATAGCAATCAGCCCCAGCATTTT,CASSPGTGVYSNQPQHF
TRBV2,NA,once,TRBJ1-3,TGTGCCAGCACTATCCAGACAGGCTACTCTGGAAACACCATATATTTT,CASTIQTGYSGNTIYF
TRBV28,NA,once,TRBJ1-6,TGTGCCAGCACCGGGAGTTTAGATAATTCACCCCTCCACTTT,CASTGSLDNSPLHF
TRBV7-8,NA,NA,TRBJ2-3,TGTGCCAGCAGCTTACGTCCAGATACGCAGTATTTT,CASSLRPDTQYF
TRBV10-3,TRBD2,NA,TRBJ2-7,TGTGCCATCAGTGCTCCTAGCGGGGGGGGAGACTACGAGCAGTACTTC,CAISAPSGGGDYEQYF
TRBV5-3,TRBD1,NA,TRBJ2-2,TGTGCCAGAAGCTTGGCCCTAAGACAGGGATGCACCGGGGAGCTGTTTTTT,CARSLALRQGCTGELFF
TRBV27,TRBD1,NA,TRBJ1-2,TGTGCCAGCTCGCTTACGGGACAGTATGGCTACACCTTC,CASSLTGQYGYTF
TRBV18,NA,NA,TRBJ1-2,TGTGCCAGCTCACTACAGATCGCCCTAGGGGATGGCTACACCTTC,CASSLQIALGDGYTF
TRBV5-1,TRBD1,NA,TRBJ1-2,TGCGCCAGCAGCCCGGGACAGGGGGCTTACTATGGCTACACCTTC,CASSPGQGAYYGYTF
TRBV25-1,NA,NA,TRBJ2-5,TGTGCCAGCAGGGAGGGGGAGACCCAGTACTTC,CASREGETQYF
TRBV10-3,NA,NA,TRBJ1-3,TGTGCCATCAGTGAGCGGAGTAACACCATATATTTT,CAISERSNTIYF
TRBV10-2,NA,NA,TRBJ2-2,TGCGCCAGCAGTCGAGATGCCACCGGGGAGCTGTTTTTT,CASSRDATGELFF
TRBV5-1,TRBD2,NA,TRBJ2-5,TGCGCCAGCAGCTTGGGCGGGGGGCCTCAAGAGACCCAGTACTTC,CASSLGGGPQETQYF
TRBV5-1,TRBD2,NA,TRBJ2-2,TGCGCCAGCAGCTTGGAGGTAGCGGGAAGCACCGGGGAGCTGTTTTTT,CASSLEVAGSTGELFF
TRBV19,TRBD1,NA,TRBJ1-1,TGTGCCAGTAGTATCTCGGACAGGGGGACTGAAGCTTTCTTT,CASSISDRGTEAFF
TRBV9,NA,NA,TRBJ1-1,TGTGCCAGCAGCACCGGATCAGGGTCTTGGAAGACTGAAGCTTTCTTT,CASSTGSGSWKTEAFF
TRBV19,NA,NA,TRBJ2-5,TGTGCCAGTAGTCCGGGTCGGGGGGAGACCCAGTACTTC,CASSPGRGETQYF
TRBV3-1/TRBV3-2,NA,NA,TRBJ1-2,TGTGCCAGCAGCCACCTGGGGCAGCTTGGGGGCTACACCTTC,CASSHLGQLGGYTF
TRBV18,TRBD1,NA,TRBJ1-4,TGTGCCAGCTCACCACCGATGGGGGACAGGGGAGGTGAAAAACTGTTTTTT,CASSPPMGDRGGEKLFF
TRBV9,TRBD1,NA,TRBJ1-1,TGTGCCAGCAGCCCACGGACAGGGGGCACTGAAGCTTTCTTT,CASSPRTGGTEAFF
TRBV28,NA,NA,TRBJ1-1,TGTGCCAGCAGTTTAGTTAGCGGGAACACTGAAGCTTTCTTT,CASSLVSGNTEAFF
TRBV12-3/TRBV12-4,NA,NA,TRBJ1-2,TGTGCCAGCAGTGTTACTAACTATGGCTACACCTTC,CASSVTNYGYTF
TRBV7-7,TRBD2,NA,TRBJ2-5,TGTGCCAGCAGCTTTAGCGGGGGAAGGGAGACCCAGTACTTC,CASSFSGGRETQYF
TRBV6-5,NA,NA,TRBJ1-1,TGTGCCAGCAGAGCTACAGGGAAACTTATTGAAGCTTTCTTT,CASRATGKLIEAFF
TRBV28,TRBD2,NA,TRBJ2-3,TGTGCCAGCAGTCCGATCAGGGGACTAGCCGTCACAGATACGCAGTATTTT,CASSPIRGLAVTDTQYF
TRBV19,TRBD1,NA,TRBJ1-2,TGTGCCAGTAGGCTTGACAGGGCGGACTATGGCTACACCTTC,CASRLDRADYGYTF
TRBV7-9,TRBD1,NA,TRBJ1-2,TGTGCCAGCAGCGCCGGGACAGGGTTTGACTATGGCTACACCTTC,CASSAGTGFDYGYTF
TRBV6-1,TRBD1,NA,TRBJ2-7,TGTGCCAGCAGTGAATGGGATCGGACAGGGAGCTCCTACGAGCAGTACTTC,CASSEWDRTGSSYEQYF